This is a list of T cell receptor beta chains from one sample in a study of T cell responses to AZD1222 COVID-19 vaccine. Libraries were prepared by immunoSEQ multiplex PCR; TCRdb keeps only in-frame clonotypes and omits some of them. The table has approximately 120,000 clones, approximately 88% seen once. This specimen was peripheral blood, taken on day 0 of MenACWY control vaccination. The receptors here all came from an adult in good health. Both conserved end residues are part of each CDR3. The D gene is left open where the match is weak. Size values are once, few and many counts, or a class for expanded clones, and some rows have none.

d_call: TRBD1
clone_size: .
j_call: TRBJ1-5
v_call: TRBV6-2/TRBV6-3
cdr3_aa: CASSYTGGQPQHF
cdr3_nt: TGTGCCAGCAGTTATACAGGGGGTCAGCCCCAGCATTTT

d_call: .
clone_size: .
j_call: TRBJ1-6
v_call: TRBV5-4
cdr3_aa: CASSSGQSSYNSPLHF
cdr3_nt: TGTGCCAGCAGCTCCGGACAGAGCTCCTATAATTCACCCCTCCACTTT

d_call: .
clone_size: .
j_call: TRBJ1-1
v_call: TRBV3-1/TRBV3-2
cdr3_aa: CASSQSSNTEAFF
cdr3_nt: TGTGCCAGCAGCCAATCCAGTAACACTGAAGCTTTCTTT

d_call: TRBD1
clone_size: .
j_call: TRBJ1-1
v_call: TRBV4-2
cdr3_aa: CASSQERTGGNTEAFF
cdr3_nt: TGTGCCAGCAGCCAAGAACGGACAGGAGGGAACACTGAAGCTTTCTTT

d_call: .
clone_size: once
j_call: TRBJ1-5
v_call: TRBV7-2
cdr3_aa: CASSPRDGNQPQHF
cdr3_nt: TGTGCCAGCAGCCCCCGGGACGGGAATCAGCCCCAGCATTTT

d_call: .
clone_size: .
j_call: TRBJ1-1
v_call: TRBV7-2
cdr3_aa: CASSSRSPIFYTEAFF
cdr3_nt: TGTGCCAGCAGCTCCCGGTCCCCAATATTTTACACTGAAGCTTTCTTT

d_call: .
clone_size: .
j_call: TRBJ1-1
v_call: TRBV5-6
cdr3_aa: CASRSGGATEAFF
cdr3_nt: TGTGCCAGCAGATCTGGTGGGGCAACTGAAGCTTTCTTT

d_call: .
clone_size: .
j_call: TRBJ2-1
v_call: TRBV6-6
cdr3_aa: CASSPMDNEQFF
cdr3_nt: TGTGCCAGCTCCCCCATGGACAATGAGCAGTTCTTC

d_call: TRBD2
clone_size: .
j_call: TRBJ2-2
v_call: TRBV19
cdr3_aa: CASRTGLAETGELFF
cdr3_nt: TGTGCCAGTAGGACGGGACTAGCAGAAACCGGGGAGCTGTTTTTT

d_call: .
clone_size: .
j_call: TRBJ2-3
v_call: TRBV7-8
cdr3_aa: CASSLAIWGRGTDTQYF
cdr3_nt: TGTGCCAGCAGCTTAGCGATTTGGGGGCGGGGTACAGATACGCAGTATTTT